One sample yielded the 2 T cell receptor beta chains listed below, sequenced in a study of T cell repertoires in cytomegalovirus infection. In TCRdb, the reads were re-called with MiXCR into one record per CDR3 protein. There are some 180,000 distinct CDR3 sequences in the sample; about a sixth occur only once, and almost 25% lies in the top ten. Sample: CD8+ T cells from PBMCs. Every receptor here comes from a human donor in good health (CMV status not recorded). Some clones in this sample may be carry-over from other donors' samples.

The table lists this clonotype with a few counts. The rearrangement joins TRBV2 to TRBJ2-7; D ambiguous. In germline, CDR1 is SNHLY, CDR2 FYNNEI. This CDR3 is built from 13 residues. Trimming took off 4 bases at V and 4 bases at J, with 11 bases between the two ends. The CDR3 protein is CASSVQVGYEQYF. The CDR3 DNA is TGTGCCAGCAGTGTTCAGGTGGGGTACGAGCAGTACTTC.

The rearrangement joins TRBV12-3 or TRBV12-4 to TRBJ2-2; 7 positions agree with TRBD2. The CDR3 has 15 residues. V lost 10 bases to trimming and J lost 6 bases; unmatched junction nucleotides: 14. Written as DNA, the CDR3 is TGTGCCATCAACCTGAGGGCGGGGGATCCCGGGGAGCTGTTTTTT. Translated, it gives CAINLRAGDPGELFF.